These T cell receptor beta chains were read from a single sample in a study of blood T cell repertoires in COVID-19. Here immunoSEQ multiplex PCR was the method, and the copy in TCRdb shows in-frame clones only, minus some. The sample comprises approximately 260,000 clones, 75% to 90% of which are singletons, and around 4.6% rests with the top ten. Sequencing was performed on peripheral blood. The origin of the receptors is a woman aged 40 to 50 who had recovered from COVID-19. CDR3s include the opening cysteine and the closing phenylalanine or tryptophan.

>TRBV5-1
CASSLSGESTDTQYF
>TRBV6-5
CASSYSAGGNTEAFF
>TRBV11-3
CASSLDRDRGNIQYF
>TRBV18
CASSHRDRKDIQYF
>TRBV3-1/TRBV3-2
CASGQGTHEQFF
>TRBV18
CASSPIENTGELFF
>TRBV3-1/TRBV3-2
CASSPDTTNTEAFF
>TRBV5-1
CASSLGQGQETQYF
>TRBV5-4
CASSLGHRSTDRDKNIQYF
>TRBV5-1
CASSRGPTAVGNQPQHF
>TRBV11-2
CASSDWSRGEKLFF
>TRBV7-9
CASSLVQGSISYNEQFF
>TRBV6-6
CASRDREGGYTF
>TRBV7-2
CASSLLGGGSYNEQFF
>TRBV7-2
CASSSGLAGEFAETQYF
>TRBV4-3
CASSQDLGGSPLHF
>TRBV6-5
CASSYSMSGADGYTF
>TRBV25-1
CASKALTGPGELFF
>TRBV9
CASSPRQGLQETQYF
>TRBV12-3/TRBV12-4
CASSQGARQPQHF
>TRBV30
CACDSTGANVLTF
>TRBV18
CASSPPVQSGELFF
>TRBV4-3
CASSHHQGLSSGELFF
>TRBV9
CASSPTGFSYEQYF
>TRBV6-1
CASSERGGYTF
>TRBV12-3/TRBV12-4
CASSSGSHEQYF
>TRBV9
CASSVSGRERSYNEQFF
>TRBV5-1
CASSLGGLGITDTQYF
>TRBV24-1
CATSDRQTLAGGWPGELFF
>TRBV28
CASSSIPTLRREETQYF
>TRBV19
CASRMTGTGANVLTF
>TRBV28
CASTSRAGLSALHF
>TRBV27
CASSLFNRDSNQPQHF
>TRBV6-5
CASSYLGESNEKLFF
>TRBV23-1
CASSQSRGHSAGYTF
>TRBV5-1
CASSLGRLAAGKAKNIQYF
>TRBV4-3
CASSQVDGGTEKLFF
>TRBV6-5
CASSLQGATNEKLFF
>TRBV28
CASSSIYREGAKNIQYF
>TRBV10-3
CAIPDTGFGYTF
>TRBV10-1
CASSPGEGNRELFF
>TRBV11-3
CASSLNRGARNEQFF
>TRBV19
CASSAGERVGQPQHF
>TRBV3-1/TRBV3-2
CASSRTSGSLAKNIQYF
>TRBV3-1/TRBV3-2
CASSQVSGSQETQYF
>TRBV5-4
CASSPGQPSEKLFF
>TRBV4-1
CASSQVGQLPLQYF
>TRBV5-6
CASSLGGQGSWFYEQYF
>TRBV5-6
CASSTTGTGGADTQYF
>TRBV27
CASRPRGQGGEQFF
>TRBV3-1/TRBV3-2
CASSRGTGLVSGEKLFF
>TRBV29-1
CSVEVGGDHEKLFF
>TRBV6-4
CASSPTTVSSSDTQYF